Described below is a single TCR beta chain sequence and its context. Its antigen is still unknown. Germline V CDR1 and CDR2: LNHDA, SQIVND (reference sequence). J was trimmed by 4 bases and V by 5 bases; bases with no gene match: 6. CDR3 size: 16 residues. 60 Vbeta and 13 Jbeta primers were used in PCR. This table comes from immunoSEQ multiplex PCR, and its TCRdb copy is limited to in-frame clones, with some not included. The table records about 64,000 clones, roughly 69% of them present only once. The data are from a study of cytomegalovirus exposure and HLA in healthy donors. The study's findings and limits: The study put 150 to 200 TCR beta chains on its list as cytomegalovirus-associated.

The chain recombines TRBV19 with TRBJ2-6; 9 bases map to TRBD2. This receptor was identified in a woman aged 45-65 years in good health and CMV-seronegative. Sequenced material: PBMCs. CDR3 loop: CASSRLAGYGANVLTF. The CDR3 DNA follows: TGTGCCAGTAGTCGGCTAGCGGGATACGGGGCCAACGTCCTGACTTTC.